Sequencing of this T cell receptor beta chain was carried out in a study of blood T cell repertoires in COVID-19. Looking at the study overall: From the United States, Italy and Spain came samples of acute and convalescent COVID-19. Sample material is recorded as cDNA or gDNA derived from T cells, B-cell-depleted T cells, or PBMCs.

V dropped 2 bases and J dropped 2 bases, with 9 bases sitting between them. CDR3 length: 14 residues. The germline V gene encodes CDR1 KGHDR and CDR2 SFDVKD. Authors' methods: Reference gene primer amplification gave nucleated cell count estimates. Here immunoSEQ multiplex PCR was the method, and the copy in TCRdb shows in-frame clones only, minus some. V and J calls and clone size follow that table, whereas D and trimming were derived from the DNA. Found here are more than 80,000 clones, roughly four fifths of them singletons; the top ten hold about 7%. Sample: peripheral blood. V is TRBV24-1 and J is TRBJ2-7; the D is unclear. This sequence was found in a man aged 50 or older with active or convalescent COVID-19. The CDR3 DNA sequence: TGTGCCACCAGTGATTCACGAGCTCCCTACGAGCAGTACTTC. Translated, it gives CATSDSRAPYEQYF.